One and the same sample provided the 21 T cell receptor beta chains below, sequenced in a study of shared clonotypes between healthy human individuals. Measured with immunoSEQ multiplex PCR; TCRdb has only the in-frame clones, and not every one. Of 2,500,000 or so clones detected, just under 95% appear once; the ten largest clones hold about 0.41%. The material sequenced was naive CD4+ T cells from PBMCs. Subset of the sample: CD45RA+ positively selected. Receptors originate from a man younger than 35 in good health. Some clones in this sample may be carry-over from other donors' samples.

This chain joins TRBV7-2 and TRBJ2-1; 8 bases line up with TRBD2. This CDR3 region has 14 residues. Germline trimming cut 6 bases from V and 7 bases from J; bases unmatched to any gene: 8. The germline V gene encodes CDR1 SGHTA and CDR2 FQGNSA. For the CDR3, the DNA is TGTGCCAGCAGATTACGGCGGGGGGAGAATGAGCAGTTCTTC. Encoded protein: CASRLRRGENEQFF.

V gene TRBV30 combines with J gene TRBJ2-6, with D possibly TRBD1 on 5 matching bases. V lost 7 bases, J lost 0 bases, and 10 bases lay in between. The CDR3 loop spans 14 amino acids. Germline CDR1 reads GTSNPN; CDR2 reads SVGIG (reference sequence). CDR3 in amino acids: CASPRVSGANVLTF. The CDR3 DNA reads TGTGCCTCTCCCAGGGTCTCTGGGGCCAACGTCCTGACTTTC.

V usage is TRBV25-1 and J usage is TRBJ2-6, with D unclear. Trimming left V 3 bases short and J 2 bases short, with 11 bases between. Germline V gives CDR1 MGHDK, CDR2 SYGVNS. The CDR3 sequence is 16 residues long. In DNA, the CDR3 is TGTGCCAGCAGTGACCCCTATAGCCCTGGGGCCAACGTCCTGACTTTC. It codes for CASSDPYSPGANVLTF.

This chain connects TRBV2 to TRBJ1-1, with a weak D call TRBD1 (6 bases). V was trimmed by 4 bases and J by 3 bases, leaving 15 bases between them. Germline CDR1 is SNHLY and CDR2 is FYNNEI. CDR3 length equals 15 residues. The CDR3 loop is CASSGGLGSYTEAFF. In DNA form, the CDR3 reads TGTGCCAGCAGTGGGGGGCTGGGGTCCTACACTGAAGCTTTCTTT.

This clone appeared a single time. The chain is built from TRBV5-1 and TRBJ2-3, with D hard to call. Trimming left V 0 bases short and J 4 bases short, with 15 bases between. The CDR3 spans 16 residues. The germline V gene encodes CDR1 SGHRS and CDR2 YFSETQ. CDR3 in amino acids: CASSLAVVSDSDTQYF. For the CDR3, the DNA is TGCGCCAGCAGCTTGGCGGTTGTGAGCGACTCAGATACGCAGTATTTT.

As to this clone: The sample has other DNA sequences that encode this CDR3 too. DNA for the CDR3: TGCGCCAGCAGCCTGGACGGCTCTTCTGGAAACACCATATATTTT. This encodes CASSLDGSSGNTIYF. V and J are TRBV5-1 and TRBJ1-3; D remains ambiguous. Germline V gene sequence: CDR1 SGHRS, CDR2 YFSETQ. V was cut by 4 bases and J by 1 base, with 12 bases left in between. There are 15 residues in the CDR3.

This chain links TRBV19 with TRBJ2-1; possibly TRBD1 for D (6 bases). Looked up from germline, CDR1 is LNHDA and CDR2 is SQIVND (reference sequence). Deletions cut 6 bases from V and 6 bases from J, with 12 bases between. CDR3 length equals 13 residues. The CDR3 protein is CASSRTVFNEQFF. The DNA of the CDR3 is TGTGCCAGTAGCCGGACAGTTTTCAATGAGCAGTTCTTC. Full variable domain (rest looked up from reference TRBV19 and TRBJ2-1): DGGITQSPKYLFRKEGQNVTLSCEQNLNHDAMYWYRQDPGQGLRLIYYSQIVNDFQKGDIAEGYSVSREKKESFPLTVTSAQKNPTAFYLCASSRTVFNEQFFGPGTRLTVL.

This sequence joins TRBV7-2 and TRBJ1-5; no reliable D call. V shed 0 bases and J shed 2 bases, with 14 bases lying between them. The CDR3 is 17 amino acids. Germline V gives CDR1 SGHTA, CDR2 FQGNSA. The chain's CDR3 is CASSLAFSGSGNQPQHF. The CDR3 DNA reads as TGTGCCAGCAGCTTAGCTTTTTCGGGGTCTGGCAATCAGCCCCAGCATTTT. The entire variable domain, with the rest obtained from reference TRBV7-2 and TRBJ1-5, is as follows: GAGVSQSPSNKVTEKGKDVELRCDPISGHTALYWYRQSLGQGLEFLIYFQGNSAPDKSGLPSDRFSAERTGGSVSTLTIQRTQQEDSAVYLCASSLAFSGSGNQPQHFGDGTRLSIL.

This chain connects TRBV27 to TRBJ2-7; D is unclear. The CDR3 runs 12 residues. In germline, CDR1 is MNHEY, CDR2 SMNVEV (reference sequence). The V gene lost 7 bases and the J gene lost 2 bases, with 9 bases spanning the gap. The CDR3 DNA is TGTGCCAGCACCGACAAAGCCTACGAGCAGTACTTC. It specifies CASTDKAYEQYF.

This clone has more than one count but fewer than ten. This sample also contains other DNA sequences that code for the same CDR3. The chain couples TRBV29-1 to TRBJ1-1; no clear D. Germline V lookup: CDR1 SQVTM, CDR2 ANQGSEA. V was pared by 1 base and J by 2 bases, with 8 bases between. The CDR3 runs to 13 residues. The CDR3 loop is CSVEGQFNTEAFF. The CDR3 DNA sequence: TGCAGCGTTGAAGGGCAGTTTAACACTGAAGCTTTCTTT.

The rearrangement links TRBV15 to TRBJ2-1, with D maybe TRBD2 (5 bases). The length of the CDR3 is 13 residues. The germline V gene encodes CDR1 LNHNV and CDR2 YYDKDF (reference sequence). Trimming pared 1 base from V and 6 bases from J, leaving 7 bases between. CDR3 residues: CATSRGGRNEQFF. The CDR3 DNA reads TGTGCCACCAGCAGAGGCGGGCGCAATGAGCAGTTCTTC.

This clone was detected once. This chain links TRBV6-1 with TRBJ1-5; D is ambiguous. This CDR3 contains 14 residues. The germline gives CDR1 MNHNS, CDR2 SASEGT. Trimming left V 5 bases short and J 0 bases short, with 8 bases between. The CDR3 here is CASSPNYSNQPQHF. DNA for the CDR3: TGTGCCAGCAGTCCAAATTATAGCAATCAGCCCCAGCATTTT.

The chain employs TRBV4-2 and TRBJ2-1, with 10 bases matching TRBD2. Germline assignment: CDR1 LGHNA and CDR2 YNFKEQ. The ends lost 4 bases at V and 5 bases at J; junction bases unmatched: 8. The CDR3 is made up of 16 amino acids. The CDR3 reads CASSRGIAGGDNEQFF. Here the CDR3 DNA reads TGTGCCAGCAGCCGAGGGATAGCGGGAGGTGACAATGAGCAGTTCTTC.

The rearrangement links TRBV10-3 to TRBJ2-4, with D unresolved. The V and J ends lost 3 bases and 0 bases respectively, with 9 bases between them. CDR1 ENHRY and CDR2 SYGVKD come from the germline V gene. The CDR3 runs to 15 residues. The CDR3 spells CAISDVTLAKNIQYF. DNA of the CDR3: TGTGCCATCAGTGATGTGACACTAGCCAAAAACATTCAGTACTTC.

The V gene is TRBV11-2, the J gene TRBJ2-7; a weak D match, TRBD1 (7 bases). The CDR3 is made up of 15 amino acids. CDR1 and CDR2 from the germline V gene are SGHAT and FQNNGV. V dropped 2 bases and J dropped 6 bases, with 17 bases sitting between them. The CDR3: CASSLRGRERGEQYF. In DNA form, the CDR3 reads TGTGCCAGCAGCTTAAGGGGGCGGGAACGAGGCGAGCAGTACTTC.

The chain combines TRBV5-4 with TRBJ2-1, with TRBD1 matching 10 bases. With 4 bases clipped from V and 4 bases from J, the junction kept 8 bases outside the gene matches. Germline assignment: CDR1 SGHNT and CDR2 YYREEE (reference sequence). This CDR3 is built from 16 residues. This CDR3 reads CASSTGGTGVYNEQFF. The CDR3 nucleotides are TGTGCCAGCAGCACTGGGGGGACAGGGGTTTACAATGAGCAGTTCTTC.

V gene TRBV30 combines with J gene TRBJ2-2; tentatively, D is TRBD1 (5 bases). Germline values: CDR1 GTSNPN, CDR2 SVGIG (reference sequence). CDR3 length: 12 residues. V was pared by 4 bases and J by 6 bases, with 9 bases between. CDR3 sequence: CAWMGLSGELFF. CDR3 nucleotides: TGTGCCTGGATGGGGCTTTCCGGGGAGCTGTTTTTT.

V gene TRBV7-2 combines with J gene TRBJ2-7; D ambiguous. The V end was cut by 5 bases, the J end by 0 bases, with 14 bases between. The germline V gene has CDR1 SGHTA and CDR2 FQGNSA. The CDR3 consists of 15 residues. CDR3 in amino acids: CASSPGPVPSYEQYF. The CDR3 bases are TGTGCCAGCAGCCCCGGTCCCGTGCCCTCCTACGAGCAGTACTTC.

The chain links TRBV7-3 to TRBJ2-1; D perhaps matches TRBD1 (5 bases). Germline CDR1 reads SGHTA; CDR2 reads FQGTGA. The CDR3 has 14 residues. V lost 2 bases, J lost 0 bases, and 5 bases lay in between. The CDR3 DNA sequence: TGTGCCAGCAGCTTAGACAGCTCCTACAATGAGCAGTTCTTC. Protein: CASSLDSSYNEQFF.

V and J are TRBV5-4 and TRBJ2-7; possibly TRBD1 or TRBD2 for D (5 bases each). Germline V CDR1 and CDR2: SGHNT, YYREEE (reference sequence). The CDR3 is 14 residues long. V lost 3 bases to trimming and J lost 3 bases, with 13 bases between them. For the CDR3, the DNA is TGTGCCAGCAGCTCTGGGACCTGGGGCTACGAGCAGTACTTC. This encodes CASSSGTWGYEQYF.

This rearrangement joins TRBV10-2 to TRBJ1-5; 8 bases line up with TRBD1. The CDR3 loop spans 16 amino acids. The germline gives CDR1 WSHSY, CDR2 SAAADI. The junction had 7 bases not matched to a gene; V was cut back by 2 bases and J by 4 bases. Written as DNA, the CDR3 is TGCGCCAGCAGTGAGATTCGGACAGGGAGAAATCAGCCCCAGCATTTT. Translated: CASSEIRTGRNQPQHF.